Following are 17 T cell receptor beta chains from one sample sequenced in a study of T-cell memory formation after mild COVID-19. TCRdb passed the 5' RACE reads through MiXCR, listing each CDR3 protein once. The data show roughly 500,000 distinct CDR3 sequences, around 21% seen once. The sample consisted of PBMCs or a T cell subset sorted from them (not recorded which). Every receptor here comes from an adult woman who had mild COVID-19 (a few samples of this study predate the infection). Cell type and time point are not known.

The chain combines TRBV7-9 with TRBJ2-3; 11 nucleotides agree with TRBD2. This CDR3 region has 17 residues. V shed 3 bases and J 7 bases; nucleotides not matched to a gene: 12. The germline V gene encodes CDR1 SEHNR and CDR2 FQNEAQ (reference sequence). The CDR3 reads CASSFFDSGRAGHTQYF. CDR3 bases: TGTGCCAGCAGCTTTTTCGATAGCGGGAGGGCCGGACATACGCAGTATTTT.

This clonotype turned up a few times. The genes are TRBV29-1 and TRBJ1-1, with a weak D call TRBD1 (5 bases). V was pared by 3 bases and J by 3 bases, with 17 bases between. Germline CDR1 SQVTM, CDR2 ANQGSEA. The CDR3 contains 15 residues. Written as DNA, the CDR3 is TGCAGCGTTGATAATCTTAGAGGAGGGGACACTGAAGCTTTCTTT. The encoded protein is CSVDNLRGGDTEAFF.

The sample holds a few counts of this clonotype. The V and J genes are TRBV4-1 and TRBJ1-2; D remains ambiguous. V was clipped by 4 bases and J by 7 bases, with 13 bases between them. Germline V gives CDR1 MGHRA, CDR2 YSYEKL. The CDR3 length is 13 residues. The CDR3 region is CASSRLVGPGYTF. The CDR3 nucleotides read TGCGCCAGCAGCCGCTTGGTGGGTCCTGGCTACACCTTC.

The chain has TRBV7-2 and TRBJ2-7; TRBD2 matches at 7 bases. The CDR3 loop spans 13 amino acids. In germline, CDR1 is SGHTA, CDR2 FQGNSA. J lost 6 bases, V lost 2 bases, and 4 bases had no gene match. CDR3 sequence (DNA): TGTGCCAGCAGCTTACAGCGGGATCTCGAGCAGTACTTC. Its translation is CASSLQRDLEQYF.

V and J are TRBV4-3 and TRBJ2-1; D is unclear. Looked up from germline, CDR1 is LGHNA and CDR2 is YSLEER. The V end was cut by 0 bases, the J end by 3 bases, with 9 bases between. The CDR3 totals 15 residues. The DNA for the CDR3 is TGCGCCAGCAGCCAAGAGCCGTACTACTACAATGAGCAGTTCTTC. Its translation: CASSQEPYYYNEQFF.

In the case of this clonotype: The junction shows a germline mismatch at one end, possibly a read error. This chain links TRBV19 with TRBJ2-3; D unresolved. The germline CDR1 and CDR2 sequences are LNHDA and SQIVND (reference sequence). The CDR3 is 16 amino acids. The CDR3 DNA is TGTGCCAGCAGTAGTGGAGTTCTTTCTAGCACAGATACGCAGTATTTT. Translated, it gives CASSSGVLSSTDTQYF.

The chain couples TRBV6-5 to TRBJ2-7, with D possibly called TRBD1 or TRBD2 (5 bases each). V was pared by 10 bases and J by 2 bases, with 15 bases between. This CDR3 has 13 residues. Germline CDR1 reads MNHEY; CDR2 reads SVGAGI. CDR3 residues: CATTDRGAYEQYF. CDR3 nucleotide sequence: TGTGCCACCACAGACAGAGGGGCCTACGAGCAGTACTTC.

The chain has TRBV7-3 and TRBJ1-1; D remains ambiguous. Germline V CDR1 and CDR2: SGHTA, FQGTGA. The V end lost 2 bases, the J end lost 6 bases, and 10 bases lay between the germline ends. The CDR3 spans 13 residues. CDR3 nucleotide sequence: TGTGCCAGCAGCTTAGACTTTCGGGCTGAAGCTTTCTTT. Its translation: CASSLDFRAEAFF. The variable domain in full, with the rest retrieved from reference TRBV7-3 and TRBJ1-1, is GAGVSQTPSNKVTEKGKYVELRCDPISGHTALYWYRQSLGQGPEFLIYFQGTGAADDSGLPNDRFFAVRPEGSVSTLKIQRTERGDSAVYLCASSLDFRAEAFFGQGTRLTVV.

This clonotype was seen a handful of times. The rearrangement links TRBV4-3 to TRBJ2-3; tentative D call: TRBD1 (7 bases). Looked up from germline, CDR1 is LGHNA and CDR2 is YSLEER. The V end lost 1 base, the J end lost 2 bases, and 13 bases lay between the germline ends. There are 16 residues in the CDR3. CDR3 bases: TGCGCCAGCAGCCAAGTCGCGGGACAGATCACAGATACGCAGTATTTT. This encodes CASSQVAGQITDTQYF.

CDR3 DNA: TGTGCCATCGGCCCCCTGGCGTACACTGAAGCTTTCTTT. Residues: CAIGPLAYTEAFF. The chain employs TRBV6-1 and TRBJ1-1, with unresolved D. The V gene lost 10 bases and the J gene lost 3 bases, with 15 bases spanning the gap. This CDR3 is built from 13 residues. Looked up from germline, CDR1 is MNHNS and CDR2 is SASEGT.

This clonotype has only a few counts. This chain connects TRBV12-3 or TRBV12-4 to TRBJ2-7; D is uncertain. This CDR3 region has 14 residues. Deletions cut 5 bases from V and 3 bases from J, with 14 bases between. The CDR3 is CASSPRGYYYEQYF. The DNA for the CDR3 is TGTGCCAGCAGTCCCCGAGGCTATTACTACGAGCAGTACTTC.

This chain uses TRBV5-1 with TRBJ2-2; the D is unclear. In germline, CDR1 is SGHRS, CDR2 YFSETQ. V gave up 4 bases and J gave up 0 bases, with 10 bases separating them. There are 15 residues in the CDR3. The CDR3 nucleotides are TGCGCCAGCAGCCCAAGGCAGACGAACACCGGGGAGCTGTTTTTT. As protein: CASSPRQTNTGELFF.

The chain uses TRBV5-1 and TRBJ2-3, with unresolved D. Germline values: CDR1 SGHRS, CDR2 YFSETQ. The ends were cut back, 0 bases at V and 11 bases at J, with 13 bases in the middle. The CDR3 runs 13 residues. CDR3 in amino acids: CASSLDTAGRQYF. As DNA, the CDR3 is TGCGCCAGCAGCTTGGACACCGCTGGCCGGCAGTATTTT.

To note about this clonotype: A junction end diverges from the germline sequence, so it may reflect a read error. J is TRBJ2-3 and V is TRBV7-7, with 7 bases lining up with TRBD2. The CDR3 has 17 amino acids. Per germline, CDR1 SSHAT and CDR2 FNYEAQ (reference sequence). CDR3 protein: CASSASSSAGITDTQYF. CDR3 sequence (DNA): TGTGCTAGCAGCGCCTCGAGTTCAGCGGGAATCACAGATACGCAGTATTTT.

The chain combines TRBV24-1 with TRBJ1-5, with TRBD1 identical over 10 bases. CDR3 length equals 13 residues. The germline CDR1 and CDR2 sequences are KGHDR and SFDVKD. The V gene end was trimmed by 9 bases and the J gene end by 6 bases; junction bases not matched to a gene: 4. The CDR3 nucleotides read TGTGCCACCCGACAGGGGGCGAGTCAGCCCCAGCATTTT. Its protein product is CATRQGASQPQHF.

This clonotype was counted only a few times. The chain links TRBV5-1 to TRBJ1-1; 10 nucleotides match TRBD1. Germline V gene lookup returns CDR1 SGHRS and CDR2 YFSETQ. CDR3 length: 15 residues. J gave up 6 bases and V 4 bases, and 9 bases lay outside the gene matches. The CDR3 DNA follows: TGCGCCAGCAGCCCTAGGGGACAGGGGACCGCTGAAGCTTTCTTT. This encodes CASSPRGQGTAEAFF.

J is TRBJ1-4 and V is TRBV4-3; D unresolved. The germline gives CDR1 LGHNA, CDR2 YSLEER. This CDR3 has 13 residues. V lost 0 bases, J lost 7 bases, and 6 bases lay in between. Here the CDR3 DNA reads TGCGCCAGCAGCCAAGATGTGAGTGAAAAACTGTTTTTT. It yields the protein CASSQDVSEKLFF.